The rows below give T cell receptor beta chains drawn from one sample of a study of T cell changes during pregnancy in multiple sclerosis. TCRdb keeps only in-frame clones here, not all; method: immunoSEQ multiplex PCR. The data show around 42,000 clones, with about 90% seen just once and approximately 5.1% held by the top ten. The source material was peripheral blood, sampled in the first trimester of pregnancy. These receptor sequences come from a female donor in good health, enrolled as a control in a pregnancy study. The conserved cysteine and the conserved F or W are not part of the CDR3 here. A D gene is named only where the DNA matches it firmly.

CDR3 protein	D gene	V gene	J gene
ASSPSGGAHTDTQY	TRBD2	TRBV28	TRBJ2-3
ASSRGDGIYGYT	.	TRBV7-9	TRBJ1-2
ASSEWTGAYEQY	TRBD1	TRBV2	TRBJ2-7
ASSLDIPHLY	.	TRBV28	TRBJ1-3
ASSPKLAGGTDTQY	TRBD2	TRBV18	TRBJ2-3
ASSFNENTQY	.	TRBV11-3	TRBJ2-3
ASRGQGQPSDFYGYT	TRBD1	TRBV19	TRBJ1-2
ASSSRTGENGYT	TRBD1	TRBV7-9	TRBJ1-2
ASSPPTGSSTDTQY	.	TRBV7-9	TRBJ2-3
ASIRSQGALADGYT	TRBD1	TRBV5-4	TRBJ1-2
ASSSRTGGKETQY	TRBD1	TRBV11-2	TRBJ2-5
ASSLGLAVSTDTQY	TRBD2	TRBV5-6	TRBJ2-3
ASAGTFETQPQH	.	TRBV6-1	TRBJ1-5
ATRESNEQF	.	TRBV15	TRBJ2-1
ASSASGTGGYGYT	TRBD1	TRBV6-4	TRBJ1-2
ASSGDTSSYNSPLH	.	TRBV5-8	TRBJ1-6
ASSLVPGGDSPLH	TRBD1	TRBV7-2	TRBJ1-6
ASSTSGIHGEQY	.	TRBV19	TRBJ2-7
ASSLPDRGSGYT	TRBD1	TRBV7-8	TRBJ1-2
ASSTRGRYTEAF	TRBD1	TRBV5-6	TRBJ1-1
ASSLSGVAGGSVPQETQY	TRBD2	TRBV7-3	TRBJ2-5
ASSYSYEAYEQY	.	TRBV6-5	TRBJ2-7
ATSITGYTEAF	.	TRBV15	TRBJ1-1
ASSVGQGKSYEQY	TRBD1	TRBV9	TRBJ2-7
ASSIDLLGGASYNEQF	.	TRBV19	TRBJ2-1
ASTQGRGDNEQF	.	TRBV4-2	TRBJ2-1
ASSRGSWTNTEAF	.	TRBV4-2	TRBJ1-1
ASSPLGYGYT	.	TRBV11-2	TRBJ1-2
ASSSTGVASPLH	TRBD1	TRBV7-3	TRBJ1-6
ASSQTGTGASYGYT	TRBD1	TRBV4-2	TRBJ1-2
ASSLGQETYEQY	TRBD1	TRBV5-1	TRBJ2-7